This T cell receptor beta chain was observed in a study of blood T cell repertoires in COVID-19. Whole-study context: Samples taken during acute and convalescent COVID-19 were collected in the United States, Italy and Spain. PBMCs, B-cell-depleted T cells, or T cells provided the cDNA or gDNA that made up the material.

Germline V CDR1 and CDR2: SEHNR, FQNEAQ (reference sequence). The V and J ends lost 4 bases and 9 bases, in that order; junction bases with no gene match: 8. This CDR3 is 14 amino acids long. Seattle enrolled patients during active infection and tracked them longitudinally. Using immunoSEQ multiplex PCR, the repertoire was profiled, and TCRdb retains in-frame clones only, with some absent. The sample yields 150,000 to 200,000 clones, more than 75% seen once. The clonotype comes from a woman in her seventies with COVID-19, enrolled during active disease. The chain is built from TRBV7-9 and TRBJ2-1; 8 bases are a match to TRBD2. The sample consisted of peripheral blood. Here the CDR3 reads CASSSGLAGGEQFF. In nucleotides, the CDR3 is TGTGCCAGCAGCTCAGGACTAGCAGGTGGTGAGCAGTTCTTC.